A selection of T cell receptor beta chains follows, all from one sample in a study of cytomegalovirus exposure and HLA in healthy donors. Produced via immunoSEQ multiplex PCR; TCRdb's table is partial and in-frame only. The sample records around 100,000 clones, 75% being singletons. The specimen sequenced was PBMCs. These receptors were collected from a woman aged 18-29 years in good health and CMV-seropositive. Each CDR3 is given with its conserved first and last residue. D genes are given only for firm matches. Size is omitted from some rows. Given values are once, few, many or a class for expanded clones.

abundance,v_gene,d_gene,j_gene,CDR3aa,CDR3nt
once,TRBV19,TRBD1,TRBJ1-1,CASSMGQGVNTEAFF,TGTGCCAGTAGTATGGGACAGGGGGTGAACACTGAAGCTTTCTTT
NA,TRBV28,NA,TRBJ2-7,CASTPWASSTYEQYF,TGTGCCAGCACCCCGTGGGCATCCTCTACCTACGAGCAGTACTTC
NA,TRBV18,TRBD1,TRBJ1-2,CASSPRDRGLDGYTF,TGTGCCAGCTCACCAAGGGACAGGGGGCTCGATGGCTACACCTTC
NA,TRBV7-3,TRBD2,TRBJ2-7,CASSAGSTGTSRSYEQYF,TGTGCCAGCAGCGCAGGATCAACCGGGACTAGCCGCTCCTACGAGCAGTACTTC
NA,TRBV6-1,NA,TRBJ2-7,CASNLFYEQYF,TGTGCCAGCAATCTCTTCTACGAGCAGTACTTC
few,TRBV28,TRBD1,TRBJ1-2,CASRYLPGQGYGYTF,TGTGCCAGCAGGTACTTACCGGGACAGGGCTATGGCTACACCTTC
NA,TRBV4-3,NA,TRBJ2-3,CASSQGWRQRTDTQYF,TGCGCCAGCAGCCAAGGATGGAGGCAGCGCACAGATACGCAGTATTTT
few,TRBV6-1,NA,TRBJ1-5,CASNSGGGGNQPQHF,TGTGCCAGCAATTCCGGGGGAGGGGGCAATCAGCCCCAGCATTTT
NA,TRBV20-1,TRBD1,TRBJ2-7,CSARERQGWNF,TGCAGTGCTAGAGAACGACAGGGGTGGAACTTC
NA,TRBV5-1,TRBD1,TRBJ1-3,CASSLQGIYSGNTIYF,TGCGCCAGCAGCTTACAGGGGATTTACTCTGGAAACACCATATATTTT
NA,TRBV9,NA,TRBJ2-4,CASSVGLTGNIQYF,TGTGCCAGCAGCGTAGGACTAACGGGAAACATTCAGTACTTC
NA,TRBV6-1,NA,TRBJ1-3,CASSERSPGVVGNTIYF,TGTGCCAGCAGTGAGAGGTCGCCCGGGGTGGTGGGAAACACCATATATTTT
few,TRBV7-9,NA,TRBJ1-4,CASSLGQGIEKLFF,TGTGCCAGCAGCTTAGGCCAGGGGATTGAAAAACTGTTTTTT
NA,TRBV5-4,TRBD1,TRBJ1-2,CASSAGQGKSYTF,TGTGCCAGCAGCGCGGGACAGGGAAAGAGCTACACCTTC
NA,TRBV28,NA,TRBJ1-2,CASSFDRVYGYTF,TGTGCCAGCAGTTTCGACAGAGTCTATGGCTACACCTTC
few,TRBV20-1,NA,TRBJ2-2,CSLLNTGELFF,TGCAGTTTACTTAACACCGGGGAGCTGTTTTTT
NA,TRBV6-4,TRBD2,TRBJ2-1,CASSARLAGGCHEQFF,TGTGCCAGCAGTGCCAGACTAGCGGGAGGTTGCCATGAGCAGTTCTTC